The rows below give T cell receptor beta chains drawn from one sample of a study of PD-L1 blockade in urothelial cancer. The data were produced by immunoSEQ multiplex PCR, yet TCRdb's version contains in-frame clones alone and is incomplete. The sample lists roughly 63,000 clones, approximately 80% occurring once. The sample here was PBMCs, taken around atezolizumab (anti-PD-L1) treatment. The receptors were sampled from a man in his 70s with urothelial cancer. The CDR3 runs from the conserved cysteine through the conserved F or W. D genes are given only for firm matches. Clone size, where shown, is once, few, many, or a class for clones that have expanded.

J gene: TRBJ1-2
D gene: -
clone size: -
V gene: TRBV27
CDR3 protein: CASSFSYTARGYTF
CDR3 DNA: TGTGCCAGCAGTTTTTCTTACACAGCCAGGGGCTACACCTTC

J gene: TRBJ2-6
D gene: -
clone size: -
V gene: TRBV29-1
CDR3 protein: CSVDETAGANVLTF
CDR3 DNA: TGCAGCGTGGACGAGACAGCTGGGGCCAACGTCCTGACTTTC

J gene: TRBJ2-5
D gene: TRBD1
clone size: -
V gene: TRBV18
CDR3 protein: CASSPRQGEGETQYF
CDR3 DNA: TGTGCCAGCTCACCCCGACAGGGAGAGGGAGAGACCCAGTACTTC

J gene: TRBJ1-2
D gene: -
clone size: few
V gene: TRBV18
CDR3 protein: CASSQIITDSYGYTF
CDR3 DNA: TGTGCCAGCTCACAAATAATTACGGACTCCTATGGCTACACCTTC

J gene: TRBJ2-3
D gene: TRBD2
clone size: -
V gene: TRBV19
CDR3 protein: CASSIGLAGDTQYF
CDR3 DNA: TGTGCCAGTAGTATTGGACTAGCGGGAGATACGCAGTATTTT

J gene: TRBJ2-5
D gene: -
clone size: -
V gene: TRBV29-1
CDR3 protein: CSGREQETQYF
CDR3 DNA: TGCAGCGGTCGGGAACAAGAGACCCAGTACTTC

J gene: TRBJ1-1
D gene: -
clone size: -
V gene: TRBV9
CDR3 protein: CASSVVGSGDTEAFF
CDR3 DNA: TGTGCCAGCAGCGTAGTTGGCTCGGGGGACACTGAAGCTTTCTTT

J gene: TRBJ2-5
D gene: TRBD2
clone size: -
V gene: TRBV5-6
CDR3 protein: CASSLAGVLETQYF
CDR3 DNA: TGTGCCAGCAGTCTAGCGGGAGTCTTGGAGACCCAGTACTTC

J gene: TRBJ2-1
D gene: TRBD2
clone size: -
V gene: TRBV10-1
CDR3 protein: CASSESSGRAAEQFF
CDR3 DNA: TGCGCCAGCAGTGAGTCCAGCGGGAGGGCCGCGGAGCAGTTCTTC

J gene: TRBJ1-2
D gene: -
clone size: -
V gene: TRBV2
CDR3 protein: CASRRAGLTMGYTF
CDR3 DNA: TGTGCCAGCAGGCGGGCAGGCCTAACTATGGGCTACACCTTC

J gene: TRBJ2-1
D gene: TRBD2
clone size: -
V gene: TRBV7-2
CDR3 protein: CASSLYSGDYNEQFF
CDR3 DNA: TGTGCCAGCAGCTTGTACAGCGGGGATTACAATGAGCAGTTCTTC

J gene: TRBJ2-3
D gene: TRBD1
clone size: -
V gene: TRBV2
CDR3 protein: CASRDRVGGFTGTQYF
CDR3 DNA: TGTGCCAGCAGGGACAGGGTCGGGGGATTTACCGGTACGCAGTATTTT

J gene: TRBJ1-2
D gene: -
clone size: few
V gene: TRBV6-6
CDR3 protein: CASRGGPGGYTF
CDR3 DNA: TGTGCCAGCCGCGGGGGGCCGGGGGGCTACACCTTC

J gene: TRBJ2-1
D gene: -
clone size: -
V gene: TRBV19
CDR3 protein: CASSIGRNNEQFF
CDR3 DNA: TGTGCCAGTAGTATAGGGAGGAACAATGAGCAGTTCTTC

J gene: TRBJ2-1
D gene: TRBD2
clone size: -
V gene: TRBV5-6
CDR3 protein: CASSFGLAGPRSYNEQFF
CDR3 DNA: TGTGCCAGCAGCTTCGGACTAGCGGGACCCCGCTCCTACAATGAGCAGTTCTTC